The 2 T cell receptor beta chains presented below share a single source sample, sequenced in a study of glioma-infiltrating T cells. Using RNA template, CDR3s of TCR alpha and beta were amplified with iRepertoire arm-PCR. TCRdb passed the multiplex PCR reads through MiXCR, listing each CDR3 protein once. The table has about 140,000 distinct CDR3 sequences, around 40% seen once. Sequencing was performed on glioma tissue, nonneoplastic brain tissue, or PBMCs (not recorded which). The receptors derive from a human donor with low-grade glioma or glioblastoma, undergoing nonglioma brain surgery, or in good health (not recorded which).

The chain joins TRBV6-2 or TRBV6-3 to TRBJ1-1; TRBD1 might be the D (6 bases). Trimming took 8 bases from V and 1 from J, leaving 14 bases between them. The CDR3 loop spans 14 amino acids. Germline V gives CDR1 MNHEY, CDR2 SVGEGT. The CDR3 region has the DNA TGTGCCAGCCCCGCCCGGGACAAGAACACTGAAGCTTTCTTT. Encoded protein: CASPARDKNTEAFF.

This clonotype was seen a handful of times. The chain carries TRBV18 and TRBJ2-3; the D gene is possibly TRBD2 (5 bases). Trimming left V 3 bases short and J 2 bases short, with 12 bases between. This CDR3 is built from 15 residues. Germline V CDR1 and CDR2: KGHSH, LQKENI. Written as DNA, the CDR3 is TGTGCCAGCTCACCTAGCCAGCGGACCACAGATACGCAGTATTTT. Protein product: CASSPSQRTTDTQYF. The full variable domain, completed using reference TRBV18 and TRBJ2-3, is NAGVMQNPRHLVRRRGQEARLRCSPMKGHSHVYWYRQLPEEGLKFMVYLQKENIIDESGMPKERFSAEFPKEGPSILRIQQVVRGDSAAYFCASSPSQRTTDTQYFGPGTRLTVL.